Each of the 15 T cell receptor beta chains below was sequenced from the same sample in a study of T cells in Graves' hyperthyroidism and ophthalmopathy. TCR beta CDR3 regions were amplified from RNA transcripts. Primed by the HTBI set, a first-round RT-PCR was run on the TCR CDR3. TCRdb used MiXCR to reprocess the multiplex PCR reads, holding one entry per CDR3 protein. Among approximately 610,000 distinct CDR3 sequences, approximately 14% were seen once, and the ten largest hold approximately 4.3%. Sequenced: blood. Receptors originate from a woman aged 40 to 50 with Graves' ophthalmopathy.

This clonotype was seen ten or more times. The rearrangement links TRBV20-1 to TRBJ1-2; 7 bases are shared with TRBD1. The ends lost 0 bases at V and 6 bases at J; junction bases unmatched: 4. This CDR3 spans 13 amino acids. Germline V lookup: CDR1 DFQATT, CDR2 SNEGSKA (reference sequence). The CDR3 sequence is CSARDDRVHGYTF. CDR3 nucleotides: TGCAGTGCTAGAGATGACAGGGTTCATGGCTACACCTTC.

The rearrangement uses TRBV7-3 and TRBJ2-3; tentatively, D is TRBD1 (6 bases). Trimming removed 1 base at V and 6 bases at J, with 14 bases between. Germline CDR1 reads SGHTA; CDR2 reads FQGTGA. The CDR3 runs 15 residues. CDR3 protein: CASSLIGDIGDTQYF. The CDR3 DNA follows: TGTGCCAGCAGCTTAATTGGGGACATAGGTGATACGCAGTATTTT.

The rearrangement links TRBV19 to TRBJ2-7; D is uncertain. CDR3 length equals 13 residues. In germline, CDR1 is LNHDA, CDR2 SQIVND (reference sequence). Trimming shortened V by 9 bases and J by 2 bases, and 14 bases separated the two germline ends. The CDR3 sequence: CASSQTATYEQYF. The DNA for the CDR3 is TGTGCCAGCAGTCAAACAGCCACCTACGAGCAGTACTTC.

This clonotype was counted at least ten times. The chain links TRBV6-1 to TRBJ1-1, with TRBD1 as a possible D gene (6 bases). Deletions cut 4 bases from V and 3 bases from J, with 12 bases between. Germline V gene lookup returns CDR1 MNHNS and CDR2 SASEGT. This CDR3 has 14 residues. DNA for the CDR3: TGTGCCAGCAGTGCTTTACCAGGGGACACTGAAGCTTTCTTT. Its protein is CASSALPGDTEAFF.

Regarding this clonotype: An end of the junction differs from the germline gene, which may be a read error. The genes are TRBV24-1 and TRBJ2-5, with a possible D match to TRBD2 (6 bases). Germline V gives CDR1 KGHDR, CDR2 SFDVKD. This CDR3 has 13 amino acids. The CDR3 region has the DNA TGTACCACCAGTAGGGACTTCCAAGAGACCCAGTACTTC. This codes for CTTSRDFQETQYF.

This clonotype was counted a few times. This chain connects TRBV10-3 to TRBJ2-5; 9 bases fit TRBD2. CDR1 ENHRY and CDR2 SYGVKD come from the germline V gene. The CDR3 length is 14 residues. The trim removed 6 bases at V and 3 bases at J, leaving 5 bases unmatched. This CDR3 is CAISPGTSKETQYF. CDR3 in DNA: TGTGCCATCAGCCCCGGGACTAGCAAAGAGACCCAGTACTTC.

The chain employs TRBV5-1 and TRBJ2-7, with D perhaps TRBD1 (5 bases). The CDR3 runs 15 residues. Germline V CDR1 and CDR2: SGHRS, YFSETQ. V gave up 0 bases and J gave up 0 bases, with 10 bases separating them. CDR3 protein: CASSLAGYSSYEQYF. For the CDR3, the DNA is TGCGCCAGCAGCTTGGCAGGGTACTCCTCCTACGAGCAGTACTTC.

In its sample, this clonotype was seen many times. The V call is TRBV20-1, the J call TRBJ2-7; 8 bases fit TRBD2. This CDR3 has 14 residues. The germline gives CDR1 DFQATT, CDR2 SNEGSKA (reference sequence). Trimming at V came to 1 base and at J to 7 bases, leaving 9 bases not matched to a gene. The DNA of the CDR3 is TGCAGTGCTAGAGTAGGCGGGAGGTTAAGGGAGCAGTACTTC. It codes for CSARVGGRLREQYF.

This clonotype showed up many times. The junction does not match germline at one end; this may be a read error. The chain carries TRBV7-3 and TRBJ2-7, with TRBD1 identical over 9 bases. This CDR3 contains 11 residues. Germline V lookup: CDR1 SGHTA, CDR2 FQGTGA. The CDR3 region has the DNA TGTGCCAGCAGCTCCGGACAGGGGAAATTTTTC. Its translation: CASSSGQGKFF.

The genes are TRBV3-1 and TRBJ1-5; D not certain. The CDR3 has 15 residues. From germline, CDR1 is LGHDT and CDR2 YNNKEL (reference sequence). Trimming left V 1 base short and J 2 bases short, with 9 bases between. The CDR3 sequence is CASSQGVLGNQPQHF. The CDR3 DNA follows: TGTGCCAGCAGCCAAGGGGTATTAGGCAATCAGCCCCAGCATTTT.

This clonotype has just a few counts. CDR3 DNA sequence: TGTGCCAGCAGCTTAGACGGTGGAGGGCCTGGAAACACCATATATTTT. This encodes CASSLDGGGPGNTIYF. The V call is TRBV13, the J call TRBJ1-3; no clear D. The CDR3 has 16 amino acids. V gave up 1 base and J gave up 2 bases, with 12 bases separating them. Germline CDR1 PRHDT, CDR2 FYEKMQ (reference sequence).

The chain employs TRBV12-3 or TRBV12-4 and TRBJ2-7; D possibly corresponds to TRBD2 (6 bases). The J call is in doubt because the DNA end fits TRBJ2-5 better. The CDR3 totals 13 residues. CDR3 loop: CASSLGGIETQYF. In nucleotides, the CDR3 is TGTGCCAGCAGTTTGGGAGGTATCGAGACCCAGTACTTC.

Many counts were recorded for this clonotype. The V gene is TRBV20-1, the J gene TRBJ1-5; D is ambiguous. From germline, CDR1 is DFQATT and CDR2 SNEGSKA (reference sequence). This CDR3 is built from 13 residues. Trimming left V 4 bases short and J 1 base short, with 8 bases between. The CDR3 protein is CSAKGGSNQPQHF. The CDR3 bases are TGCAGTGCTAAAGGCGGAAGCAATCAGCCCCAGCATTTT.

This clonotype was counted ten times or more. The chain couples TRBV6-5 to TRBJ1-2; TRBD1 is a possible D gene (6 bases). CDR1 and CDR2 from the germline V gene are MNHEY and SVGAGI. CDR3 length: 11 amino acids. V shed 10 bases and J shed 4 bases, with 10 bases lying between them. In nucleotides, the CDR3 is TGTGCCAACAAAGGGGGCTATGGCTACACCTTC. This sequence encodes CANKGGYGYTF.

The chain carries TRBV7-6 and TRBJ1-3; D is undetermined. The ends were cut back, 1 base at V and 4 bases at J, with 11 bases in the middle. The CDR3 consists of 15 residues. Germline loops: CDR1 SGHVS, CDR2 FNYEAQ. The CDR3 spells CASSLVPRTGNTIYF. The CDR3 DNA reads TGTGCCAGCAGCTTAGTGCCCCGGACCGGAAACACCATATATTTT.